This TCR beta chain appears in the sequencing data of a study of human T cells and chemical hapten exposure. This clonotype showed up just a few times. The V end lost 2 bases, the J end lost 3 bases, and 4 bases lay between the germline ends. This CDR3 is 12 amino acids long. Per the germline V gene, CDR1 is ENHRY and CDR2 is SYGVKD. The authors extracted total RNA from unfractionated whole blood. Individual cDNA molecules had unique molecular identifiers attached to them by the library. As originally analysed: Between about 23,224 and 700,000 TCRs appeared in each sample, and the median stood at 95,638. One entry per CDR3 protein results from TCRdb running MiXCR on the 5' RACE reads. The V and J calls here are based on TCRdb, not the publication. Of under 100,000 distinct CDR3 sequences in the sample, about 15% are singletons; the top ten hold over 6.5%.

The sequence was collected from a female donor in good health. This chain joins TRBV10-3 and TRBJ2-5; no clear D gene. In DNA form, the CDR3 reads TGTGCCATCAGTGAGGACGAAGAGACCCAGTACTTC. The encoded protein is CAISEDEETQYF.